The clone carrying this T cell receptor beta chain came up once. Its specificity is unknown. Autoimmune disease history or systemic immunosuppression meant exclusion. The source of the sample is a study of OX40 agonist ivuxolimab in advanced cancers. Study-wide background: Three patients had partial responses: one hepatocellular carcinoma, two cutaneous melanoma. General study points: Relatively little clonal expansion, among the lowest observed, appeared in partial responders at 0.1-3.0 mg/kg. CD8+ T cells averaged more expanded clones than CD4+.

Profiled with immunoSEQ multiplex PCR; TCRdb holds only in-frame clones, not every one. The sample has 40,000 to 60,000 clones, 80% to 85% seen once. V lost 2 bases and J 5 bases, leaving 10 bases between the germline ends. The germline V gene encodes CDR1 MNHEY and CDR2 SVGAGI. The length of the CDR3 is 14 residues. The sample was CD4+ or CD8+ T cells sorted from blood, taken in a trial of the OX40 agonist ivuxolimab. The chain has TRBV6-5 and TRBJ1-5, with TRBD1 as a possible D gene (6 bases). The origin of this receptor is an adult with an advanced solid tumor such as melanoma, head and neck, liver or kidney cancer. The CDR3 region has the DNA TGTGCCAGCAGTTACCCAGAGGGGGATCAGCCCCAGCATTTT. It encodes CASSYPEGDQPQHF.